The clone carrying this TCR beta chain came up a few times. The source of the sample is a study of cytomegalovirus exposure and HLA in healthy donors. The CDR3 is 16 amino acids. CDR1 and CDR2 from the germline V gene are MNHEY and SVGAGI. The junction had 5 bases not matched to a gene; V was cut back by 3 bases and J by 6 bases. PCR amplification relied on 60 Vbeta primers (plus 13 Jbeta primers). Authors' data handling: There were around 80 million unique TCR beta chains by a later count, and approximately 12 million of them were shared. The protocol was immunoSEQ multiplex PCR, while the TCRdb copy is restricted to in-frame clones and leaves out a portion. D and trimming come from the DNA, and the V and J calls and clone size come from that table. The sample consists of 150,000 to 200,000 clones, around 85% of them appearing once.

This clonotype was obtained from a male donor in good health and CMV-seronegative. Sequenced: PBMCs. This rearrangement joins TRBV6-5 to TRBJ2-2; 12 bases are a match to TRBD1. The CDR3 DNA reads TGTGCCAGCAGTTATGGGACAGGGGGCCCGGCCGGGGAGCTGTTTTTT. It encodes CASSYGTGGPAGELFF.